The 5 T cell receptor beta chains listed next were all sequenced from one sample in a study of Ad26.COV2.S vaccination and SARS-CoV-2 variants. Sequenced by immunoSEQ multiplex PCR; TCRdb stores in-frame clones only, minus some. The data contain 350,000 to 550,000 clones, roughly 89% of them singletons. Treatment given: some 20 received Ad26.COV2.S at low or high dose, single or two shots; roughly 5 received placebo; per-sample allocation not given. Samples were taken on day 63 after the first vaccine or placebo injection. The sample was peripheral blood, taken in a trial of Ad26.COV2.S vaccine versus placebo. These receptors were obtained from a person aged 18-65 years who received the Ad26.COV2.S COVID-19 vaccine or a placebo.

The J gene is TRBJ1-5, the V gene TRBV27; unclear D gene. Germline lookup yields CDR1 MNHEY and CDR2 SMNVEV (reference sequence). This CDR3 comprises 14 residues. Trimming shortened V by 3 bases and J by 0 bases, and 6 bases separated the two germline ends. CDR3 residues: CASSLGYSNQPQHF. The CDR3 DNA reads as TGTGCCAGCAGTTTGGGATATAGCAATCAGCCCCAGCATTTT.

In DNA, the CDR3 is TGTGCCAGCAGTGCTGGGTTCAATCAGCCCCAGCATTTT. Protein: CASSAGFNQPQHF. This chain uses TRBV6-6 with TRBJ1-5; D is undetermined. The CDR3 totals 13 residues. The V and J ends lost 5 bases and 3 bases respectively, with 8 bases between them. The V gene's germline CDR1 is MNHNY and CDR2 SVGAGI (reference sequence).

This rearrangement joins TRBV3-1 (or the pseudogene TRBV3-2) to TRBJ2-5; TRBD2 might be the D (5 bases). This CDR3 region has 14 residues. Trimming took off 4 bases at V and 4 bases at J, with 13 bases between the two ends. Germline V gene data show CDR1 as LGHDT and CDR2 as YNNKEL (reference sequence). CDR3 protein: CASSPFGGGETQYF. The DNA of the CDR3 is TGTGCCAGCAGCCCTTTCGGTGGAGGAGAGACCCAGTACTTC.

This clone came up a few times. The gene calls are TRBV28 and TRBJ2-7, with TRBD1 matching 9 bases. Germline CDR1 MDHEN, CDR2 SYDVKM. With V trimmed by 6 bases and J by 5 bases, 11 bases remained unmatched. The CDR3 is 15 residues long. The CDR3 region has the DNA TGTGCCAGCAGCGCGATAGGGACAGGGCAAGACGAGCAGTACTTC. Its translation is CASSAIGTGQDEQYF. The full variable domain, in which reference TRBV28 and TRBJ2-7 provide the parts outside the CDR3, is DVKVTQSSRYLVKRTGEKVFLECVQDMDHENMFWYRQDPGLGLRLIYFSYDVKMKEKGDIPEGYSVSREKKERFSLILESASTNQTSMYLCASSAIGTGQDEQYFGPGTRLTVT.

This chain links TRBV6-2 or TRBV6-3 with TRBJ1-2, with D perhaps matching TRBD1 (5 bases). V lost 4 bases and J lost 12, with 18 bases in between. The CDR3 totals 13 residues. Germline CDR1 and CDR2: MNHEY and SVGEGT. CDR3 DNA: TGTGCCAGCAGTTTTTCAGGGACCCAATCTAACACCTTC. It encodes CASSFSGTQSNTF.